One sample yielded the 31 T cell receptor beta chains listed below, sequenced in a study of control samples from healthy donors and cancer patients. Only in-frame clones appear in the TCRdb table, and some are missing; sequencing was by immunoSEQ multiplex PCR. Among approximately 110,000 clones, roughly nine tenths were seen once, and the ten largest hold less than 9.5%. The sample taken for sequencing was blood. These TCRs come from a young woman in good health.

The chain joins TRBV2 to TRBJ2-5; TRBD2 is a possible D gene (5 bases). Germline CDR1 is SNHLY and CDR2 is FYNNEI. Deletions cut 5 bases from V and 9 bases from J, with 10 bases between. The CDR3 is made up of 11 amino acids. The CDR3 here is CASSTKEAQYF. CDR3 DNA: TGTGCCAGCAGTACCAAGGAGGCCCAGTACTTC.

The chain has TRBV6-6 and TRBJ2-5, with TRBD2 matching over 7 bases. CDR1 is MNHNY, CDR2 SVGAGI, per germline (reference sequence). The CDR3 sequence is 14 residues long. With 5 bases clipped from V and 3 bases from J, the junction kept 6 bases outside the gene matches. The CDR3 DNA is TGTGCCAGCAGTCGAAGCGGGACCAAAGAGACCCAGTACTTC. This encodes CASSRSGTKETQYF.

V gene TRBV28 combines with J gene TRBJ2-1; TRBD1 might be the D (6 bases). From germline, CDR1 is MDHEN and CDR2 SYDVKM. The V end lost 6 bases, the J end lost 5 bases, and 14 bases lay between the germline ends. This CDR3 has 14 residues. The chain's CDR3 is CASSPPTGNNEQFF. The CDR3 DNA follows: TGTGCCAGCAGCCCCCCTACAGGGAACAATGAGCAGTTCTTC.

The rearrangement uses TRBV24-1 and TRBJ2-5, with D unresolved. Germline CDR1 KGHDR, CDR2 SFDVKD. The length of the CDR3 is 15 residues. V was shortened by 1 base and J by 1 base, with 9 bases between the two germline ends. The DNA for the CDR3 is TGTGCCACCAGTGATTTAGGGCAGGCCCAAGAGACCCAGTACTTC. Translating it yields CATSDLGQAQETQYF.

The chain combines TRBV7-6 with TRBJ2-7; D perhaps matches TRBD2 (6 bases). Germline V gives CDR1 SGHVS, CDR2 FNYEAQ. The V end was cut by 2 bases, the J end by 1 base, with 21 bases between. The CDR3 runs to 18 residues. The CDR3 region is CASSLRSARWGESYEQYF. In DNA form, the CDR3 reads TGTGCCAGCAGCTTAAGGTCAGCCCGCTGGGGGGAATCCTACGAGCAGTACTTC.

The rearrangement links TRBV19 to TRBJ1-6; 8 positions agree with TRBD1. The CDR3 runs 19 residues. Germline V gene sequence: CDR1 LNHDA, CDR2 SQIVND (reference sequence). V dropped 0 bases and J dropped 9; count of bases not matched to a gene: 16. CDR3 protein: CASSIDGRQGTGSSSPLHF. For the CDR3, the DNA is TGTGCCAGTAGTATAGATGGGCGACAAGGGACAGGATCAAGTTCACCCCTCCACTTT. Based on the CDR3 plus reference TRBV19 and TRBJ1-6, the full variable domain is DGGITQSPKYLFRKEGQNVTLSCEQNLNHDAMYWYRQDPGQGLRLIYYSQIVNDFQKGDIAEGYSVSREKKESFPLTVTSAQKNPTAFYLCASSIDGRQGTGSSSPLHFGNGTRLTVT.

CDR3 in amino acids: CASSQDLAGNEKLFF. The CDR3 DNA sequence: TGTGCCAGCAGCCAAGATCTGGCAGGTAATGAAAAACTGTTTTTT. The rearrangement joins TRBV4-2 to TRBJ1-4; unclear D gene. CDR1 LGHNA and CDR2 YNFKEQ come from the germline V gene. V gave up 0 bases and J gave up 4 bases, with 9 bases separating them. The CDR3 extends over 15 amino acids.

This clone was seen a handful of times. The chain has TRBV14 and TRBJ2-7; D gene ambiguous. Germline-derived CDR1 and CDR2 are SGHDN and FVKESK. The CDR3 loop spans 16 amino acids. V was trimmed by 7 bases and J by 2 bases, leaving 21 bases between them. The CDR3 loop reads CASKRAGITLTYEQYF. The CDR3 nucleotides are TGTGCCAGCAAAAGGGCTGGGATCACCCTTACCTACGAGCAGTACTTC.

Here the CDR3 DNA reads TGTGCCAGCAGTCGGGGGTGGACAGATACGCAGTATTTT. It encodes CASSRGWTDTQYF. The chain has TRBV7-9 and TRBJ2-3; tentative D call: TRBD2 (6 bases). Trimming took 6 bases from V and 3 from J, leaving 10 bases between them. Germline V CDR1 and CDR2: SEHNR, FQNEAQ (reference sequence). The CDR3 spans 13 residues.

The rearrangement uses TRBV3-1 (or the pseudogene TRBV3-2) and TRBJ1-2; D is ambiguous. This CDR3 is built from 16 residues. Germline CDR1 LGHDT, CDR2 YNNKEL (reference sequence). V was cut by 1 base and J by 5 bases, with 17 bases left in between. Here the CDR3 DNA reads TGTGCCAGCAGCCAAGGGTTGGGGATTGGATGGTATGGCTACACCTTC. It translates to CASSQGLGIGWYGYTF.

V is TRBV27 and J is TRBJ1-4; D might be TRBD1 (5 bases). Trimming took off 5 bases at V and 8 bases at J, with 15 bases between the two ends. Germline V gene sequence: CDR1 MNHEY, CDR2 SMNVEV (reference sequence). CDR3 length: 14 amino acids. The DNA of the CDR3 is TGTGCCAGCAGTGGGGGGGGAGTTCGGGAAAAACTGTTTTTT. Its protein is CASSGGGVREKLFF.

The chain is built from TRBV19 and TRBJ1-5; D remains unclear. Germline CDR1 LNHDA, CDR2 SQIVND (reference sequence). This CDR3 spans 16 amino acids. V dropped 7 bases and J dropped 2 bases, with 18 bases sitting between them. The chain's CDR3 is CASNPIMGYGNQPQHF. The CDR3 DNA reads TGTGCCAGTAACCCTATTATGGGTTACGGCAATCAGCCCCAGCATTTT.

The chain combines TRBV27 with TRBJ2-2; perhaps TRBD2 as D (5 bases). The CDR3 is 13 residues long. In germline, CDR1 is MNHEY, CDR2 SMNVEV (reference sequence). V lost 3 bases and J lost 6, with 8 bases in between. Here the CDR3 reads CASSFTRAGELFF. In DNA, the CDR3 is TGTGCCAGCAGTTTCACGAGGGCCGGGGAGCTGTTTTTT.

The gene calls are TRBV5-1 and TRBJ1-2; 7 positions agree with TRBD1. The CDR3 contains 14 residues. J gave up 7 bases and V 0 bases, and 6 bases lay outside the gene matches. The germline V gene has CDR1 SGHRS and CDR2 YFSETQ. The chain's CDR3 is CASSLVEGAVGYTF. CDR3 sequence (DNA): TGCGCCAGCAGCTTGGTCGAGGGGGCGGTTGGCTACACCTTC.

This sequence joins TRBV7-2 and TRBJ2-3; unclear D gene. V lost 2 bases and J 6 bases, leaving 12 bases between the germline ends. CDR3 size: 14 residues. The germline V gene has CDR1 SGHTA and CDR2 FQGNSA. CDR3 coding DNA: TGTGCCAGCAGCTTAACGAGTACGAGGGATACGCAGTATTTT. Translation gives CASSLTSTRDTQYF. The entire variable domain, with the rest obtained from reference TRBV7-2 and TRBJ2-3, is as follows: GAGVSQSPSNKVTEKGKDVELRCDPISGHTALYWYRQSLGQGLEFLIYFQGNSAPDKSGLPSDRFSAERTGGSVSTLTIQRTQQEDSAVYLCASSLTSTRDTQYFGPGTRLTVL.

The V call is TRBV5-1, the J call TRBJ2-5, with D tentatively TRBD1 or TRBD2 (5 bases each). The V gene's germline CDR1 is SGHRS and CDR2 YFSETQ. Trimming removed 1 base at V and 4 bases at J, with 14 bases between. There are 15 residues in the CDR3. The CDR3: CASSLRDVVSETQYF. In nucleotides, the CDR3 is TGCGCCAGCAGCTTGAGGGACGTAGTGTCAGAGACCCAGTACTTC.

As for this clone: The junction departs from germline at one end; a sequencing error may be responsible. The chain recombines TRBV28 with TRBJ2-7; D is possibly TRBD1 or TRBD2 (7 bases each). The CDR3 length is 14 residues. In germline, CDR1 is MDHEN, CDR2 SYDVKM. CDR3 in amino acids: CASSFGGWMRDRIF. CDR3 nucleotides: TGTGCCAGCAGTTTCGGGGGGTGGATGCGGGACAGAATATTC.

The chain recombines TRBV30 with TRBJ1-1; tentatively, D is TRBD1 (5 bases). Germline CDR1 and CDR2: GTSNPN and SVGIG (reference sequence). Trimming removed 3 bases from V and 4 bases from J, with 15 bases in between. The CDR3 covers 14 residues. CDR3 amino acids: CAWRLLRGITEAFF. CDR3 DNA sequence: TGTGCCTGGAGGCTATTAAGGGGTATCACTGAAGCTTTCTTT.

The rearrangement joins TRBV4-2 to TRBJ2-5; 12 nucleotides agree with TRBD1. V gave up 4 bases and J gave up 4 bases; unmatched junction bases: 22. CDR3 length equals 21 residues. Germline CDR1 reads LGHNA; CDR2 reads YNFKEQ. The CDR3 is CASSRLRPGTGGAGSAETQYF. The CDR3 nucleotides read TGTGCCAGCAGCCGACTGCGCCCCGGGACAGGGGGCGCGGGGAGTGCAGAGACCCAGTACTTC.

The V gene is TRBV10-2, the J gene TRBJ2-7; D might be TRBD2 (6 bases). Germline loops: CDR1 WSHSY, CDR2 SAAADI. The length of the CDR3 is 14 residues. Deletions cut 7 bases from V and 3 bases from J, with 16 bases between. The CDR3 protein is CASTDPGGGYEQYF. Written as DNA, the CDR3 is TGCGCCAGCACCGATCCCGGGGGAGGCTACGAGCAGTACTTC.

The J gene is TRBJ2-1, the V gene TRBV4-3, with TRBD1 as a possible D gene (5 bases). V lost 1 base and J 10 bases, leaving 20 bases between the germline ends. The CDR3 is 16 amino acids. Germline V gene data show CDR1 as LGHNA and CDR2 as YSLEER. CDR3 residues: CASSQADSDKQREQFF. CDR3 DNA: TGCGCCAGCAGCCAAGCTGACAGCGATAAACAACGGGAGCAGTTCTTC.

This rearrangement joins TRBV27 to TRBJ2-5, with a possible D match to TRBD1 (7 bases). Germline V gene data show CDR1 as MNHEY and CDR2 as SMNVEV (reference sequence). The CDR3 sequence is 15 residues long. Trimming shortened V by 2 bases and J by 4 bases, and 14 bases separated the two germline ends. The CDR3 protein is CASSLNGRGVETQYF. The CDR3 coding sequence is TGTGCCAGCAGTTTAAATGGCAGGGGGGTAGAGACCCAGTACTTC.

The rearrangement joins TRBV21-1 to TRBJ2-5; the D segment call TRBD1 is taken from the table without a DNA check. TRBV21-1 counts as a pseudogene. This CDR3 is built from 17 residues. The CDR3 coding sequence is TGTGCCAGCAGCAATGGCCTGGACAGGGGCACACAAGAGACCCAGTACTTC. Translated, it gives CASSNGLDRGTQETQYF.

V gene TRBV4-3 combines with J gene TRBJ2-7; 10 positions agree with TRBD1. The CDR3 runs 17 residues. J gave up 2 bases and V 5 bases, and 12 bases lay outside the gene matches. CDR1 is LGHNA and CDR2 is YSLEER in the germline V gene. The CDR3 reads CASSDRDRGFVPYEQYF. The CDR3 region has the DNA TGCGCCAGCAGCGACCGGGACAGGGGTTTTGTGCCCTACGAGCAGTACTTC.

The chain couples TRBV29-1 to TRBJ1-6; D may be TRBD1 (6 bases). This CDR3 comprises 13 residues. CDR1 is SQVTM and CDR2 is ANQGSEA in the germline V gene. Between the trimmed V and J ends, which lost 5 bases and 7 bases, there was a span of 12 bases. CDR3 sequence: CSVRGQGNSPLHF. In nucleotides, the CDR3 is TGCAGCGTTAGGGGACAAGGAAATTCACCCCTCCACTTT.

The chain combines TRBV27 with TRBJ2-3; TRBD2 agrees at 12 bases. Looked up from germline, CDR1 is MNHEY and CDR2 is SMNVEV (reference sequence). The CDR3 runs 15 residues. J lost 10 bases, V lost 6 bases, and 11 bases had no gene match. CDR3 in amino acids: CASRLLTSGSEAQYF. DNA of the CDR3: TGTGCCAGCAGGCTCCTGACTAGCGGGAGTGAAGCGCAGTATTTT.

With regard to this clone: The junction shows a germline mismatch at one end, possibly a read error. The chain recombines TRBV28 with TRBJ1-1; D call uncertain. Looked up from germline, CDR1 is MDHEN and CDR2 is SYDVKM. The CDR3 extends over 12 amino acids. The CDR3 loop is CASTRRNAEAFF. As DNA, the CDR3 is TGTGCCAGCACCCGCCGGAACGCTGAAGCTTTCTTT.

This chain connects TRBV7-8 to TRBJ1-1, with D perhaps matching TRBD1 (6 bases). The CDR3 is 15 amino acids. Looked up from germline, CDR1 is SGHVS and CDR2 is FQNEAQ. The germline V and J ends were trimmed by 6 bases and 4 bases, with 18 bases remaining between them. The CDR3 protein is CASSYGGGAPTEAFF. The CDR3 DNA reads TGTGCCAGCAGTTACGGAGGGGGGGCCCCCACTGAAGCTTTCTTT.

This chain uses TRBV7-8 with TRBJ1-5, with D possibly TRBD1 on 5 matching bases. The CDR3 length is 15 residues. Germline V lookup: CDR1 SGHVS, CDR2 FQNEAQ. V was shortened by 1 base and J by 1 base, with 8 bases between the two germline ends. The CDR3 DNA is TGTGCCAGCAGCTTAGGTGGGGGGAGCAATCAGCCCCAGCATTTT. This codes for CASSLGGGSNQPQHF.

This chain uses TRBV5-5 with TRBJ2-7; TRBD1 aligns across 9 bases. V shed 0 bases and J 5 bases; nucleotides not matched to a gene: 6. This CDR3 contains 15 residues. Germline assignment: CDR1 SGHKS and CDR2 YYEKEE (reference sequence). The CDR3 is CASSLEGQGNHEQYF. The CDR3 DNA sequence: TGTGCCAGCAGCTTGGAGGGACAGGGAAACCACGAGCAGTACTTC. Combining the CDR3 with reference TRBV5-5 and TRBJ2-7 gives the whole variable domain DAGVTQSPTHLIKTRGQQVTLRCSPISGHKSVSWYQQVLGQGPQFIFQYYEKEERGRGNFPDRFSARQFPNYSSELNVNALLLGDSALYLCASSLEGQGNHEQYFGPGTRLTVT.

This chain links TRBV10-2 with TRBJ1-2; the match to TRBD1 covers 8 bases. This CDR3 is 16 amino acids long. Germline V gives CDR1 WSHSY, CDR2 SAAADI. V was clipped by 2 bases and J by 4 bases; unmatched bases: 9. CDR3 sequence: CASSEPGQGAVYGYTF. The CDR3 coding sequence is TGCGCCAGCAGTGAGCCGGGGCAGGGGGCAGTCTATGGCTACACCTTC.